This T cell receptor (beta chain) is drawn from a study of T cells and Merkel cell carcinoma outcomes. Concerning this clone: Its antigen remains unknown.

Profiled with immunoSEQ multiplex PCR; TCRdb holds only in-frame clones, not every one. The sample includes 15,000 to 19,000 clones, about 87% of them seen just once. Study observations and caveats: In Merkel cell carcinoma, repertoire and T-cell density reportedly predicted outcomes.

The origin of this receptor is a human donor with Merkel cell carcinoma. Sequenced sample: tumor tissue from Merkel cell carcinoma.

This CDR3 reads CASSSRDTAYEQYF. CDR3 coding DNA: TGTGCCAGCAGTTCCCGGGACACCGCCTACGAGCAGTACTTC. The chain combines TRBV28 with TRBJ2-7; D may be TRBD1 (6 bases). Germline lookup yields CDR1 MDHEN and CDR2 SYDVKM. This CDR3 comprises 14 residues. Trimming removed 4 bases at V and 2 bases at J, with 12 bases between.